The rows below give T cell receptor beta chains drawn from one sample of a study of blood T cell repertoires in COVID-19. Using immunoSEQ multiplex PCR, the repertoire was profiled, and TCRdb retains in-frame clones only, with some absent. The top ten hold roughly 5.9% of the sample, which has some 300,000 clones, 70% to 90% seen once. Sequencing was performed on peripheral blood. These receptors were taken from a woman in her forties or fifties with COVID-19, enrolled during active disease. Each CDR3 is given with its conserved first and last residue. Fields, in order: D gene, J gene, clone size, V gene, CDR3 protein, CDR3 DNA. The D gene is left open where the match is weak. Size is stated for part of the rows, as once, few or many counts, or as a class when the clone is expanded.

TRBD1,TRBJ1-2,once,TRBV6-5,CASSYDTGGYGYTF,TGTGCCAGCAGTTACGATACAGGGGGCTATGGCTACACCTTC
.,TRBJ1-2,.,TRBV15,CATSRGGSYGYTF,TGTGCCACCAGCAGAGGTGGCTCCTATGGCTACACCTTC
TRBD2,TRBJ2-1,.,TRBV19,CASIKGATSGSGEQFF,TGTGCCAGTATCAAGGGGGCCACTAGCGGGAGTGGTGAGCAGTTCTTC
TRBD1,TRBJ2-5,once,TRBV11-2,CASSSRTGGWETQYF,TGTGCCAGCAGCTCTAGGACAGGGGGCTGGGAGACCCAGTACTTC
TRBD1,TRBJ2-1,.,TRBV5-8,CASSFTGGAYNEQFF,TGTGCCAGCAGCTTCACAGGGGGCGCCTACAATGAGCAGTTCTTC
TRBD2,TRBJ2-2,.,TRBV9,CASSVGLAANTGELFF,TGTGCCAGCAGCGTCGGACTAGCGGCGAACACCGGGGAGCTGTTTTTT
TRBD1,TRBJ2-7,.,TRBV5-1,CASSPTVGQEFYEQYF,TGCGCCAGCAGCCCCACCGTGGGACAGGAGTTCTACGAGCAGTACTTC
.,TRBJ2-7,once,TRBV9,CASSGWTERGSEQYF,TGTGCCAGCAGCGGTTGGACAGAGCGCGGTAGCGAGCAGTACTTC
TRBD1,TRBJ1-4,.,TRBV30,CALTGAEKLFF,TGTGCCTTGACAGGGGCAGAAAAACTGTTTTTT
.,TRBJ2-7,.,TRBV12-3/TRBV12-4,CASSFRGLGEQYF,TGTGCCAGCAGTTTTCGGGGTTTGGGCGAGCAGTACTTC
TRBD2,TRBJ2-7,.,TRBV6-5,CASSYWGGDYEQYF,TGTGCCAGCAGTTACTGGGGGGGGGACTACGAGCAGTACTTC
.,TRBJ2-2,.,TRBV12-3/TRBV12-4,CASSLHTGELFF,TGTGCCAGCAGCCTACACACCGGGGAGCTGTTTTTT
TRBD2,TRBJ2-1,.,TRBV18,CASSPLAGGHEQFF,TGTGCCAGCTCACCCCTAGCGGGGGGGCATGAGCAGTTCTTC
TRBD2,TRBJ2-7,once,TRBV10-3,CAISPGTSGTYEQYF,TGTGCCATCAGCCCGGGGACTAGCGGAACCTACGAGCAGTACTTC
.,TRBJ2-1,.,TRBV18,CASSPGQGTYNEQFF,TGTGCCAGCTCACCAGGCCAGGGCACCTACAATGAGCAGTTCTTC
.,TRBJ2-6,.,TRBV11-1,CASSPGVSGANVLTF,TGTGCCAGCAGCCCAGGGGTGTCTGGGGCCAACGTCCTGACTTTC
.,TRBJ1-3,.,TRBV5-1,CASSITGIYSGNTIYF,TGCGCCAGCAGCATAACAGGGATTTACTCTGGAAACACCATATATTTT
.,TRBJ2-3,.,TRBV27,CASSQDGNLGGTQYF,TGTGCCAGCAGTCAGGACGGGAACCTCGGTGGTACGCAGTATTTT
.,TRBJ1-1,.,TRBV9,CASSGRTEAFF,TGTGCCAGCAGCGGACGGACAGAAGCTTTCTTT
.,TRBJ1-1,.,TRBV3-1/TRBV3-2,CASSQVAGEAFF,TGTGCCAGCAGCCAAGTGGCAGGAGAAGCTTTCTTT
TRBD1,TRBJ2-7,.,TRBV7-2,CASSFRQGVREQYF,TGTGCCAGCAGCTTCCGACAGGGGGTTAGGGAGCAGTACTTC
.,TRBJ1-2,.,TRBV4-3,CASSQDAAGRAGYTF,TGCGCCAGCAGCCAAGATGCCGCAGGGAGGGCTGGCTACACCTTC
.,TRBJ2-1,.,TRBV11-2,CASSLLDEQFF,TGTGCCAGCAGCTTATTAGATGAGCAGTTCTTC
.,TRBJ1-4,.,TRBV5-4,CASSINTNEKLFF,TGTGCCAGCAGCATCAACACAAATGAAAAACTGTTTTTT
TRBD2,TRBJ2-1,few,TRBV7-2,CASSRHSSGVSYNEQFF,TGTGCCAGCAGCAGACATTCTAGCGGAGTCTCCTACAATGAGCAGTTCTTC
.,TRBJ2-3,once,TRBV3-1/TRBV3-2,CASSQGQARPTDTQYF,TGTGCCAGCAGCCAAGGGCAGGCTCGCCCCACAGATACGCAGTATTTT
TRBD1,TRBJ2-7,once,TRBV23-1,CASSRPRDRAVLLVF,TGCGCCAGCAGTCGCCCCCGGGACAGGGCGGTCCTTTTAGTTTTC
TRBD1,TRBJ2-1,.,TRBV14,CASSQWTGLPPRLAYNEQFF,TGTGCCAGCAGCCAATGGACAGGGCTTCCCCCGCGCCTCGCCTACAATGAGCAGTTCTTC
TRBD1,TRBJ2-7,.,TRBV19,CASSQNLFGTGITYEQYF,TGTGCCAGTAGTCAAAACTTGTTTGGGACAGGGATAACCTACGAGCAGTACTTC
.,TRBJ1-6,few,TRBV3-1/TRBV3-2,CASSQGDENSPLHF,TGTGCCAGCAGCCAAGGCGATGAAAATTCACCCCTCCACTTT
.,TRBJ2-7,.,TRBV6-5,CASSSRRPGFYEQYF,TGTGCCAGCAGTTCAAGGAGGCCAGGATTTTACGAGCAGTACTTC
.,TRBJ2-7,once,TRBV6-6,CASSYSSYEQYF,TGTGCCAGCAGTTACTCCAGCTACGAGCAGTACTTC
TRBD1,TRBJ1-2,.,TRBV27,CASSFGTGNYGYTF,TGTGCCAGCAGTTTTGGGACAGGGAACTATGGCTACACCTTC
.,TRBJ1-6,once,TRBV7-2,CASSSQQVSLHF,TGTGCCAGCAGCTCTCAACAGGTGTCCCTCCACTTT
.,TRBJ2-1,.,TRBV10-3,CAISESTRRTQEQFF,TGTGCCATCAGTGAGTCGACTCGTAGGACTCAAGAGCAGTTCTTC
.,TRBJ1-2,once,TRBV9,CASSPSGMPNYGYTF,TGTGCCAGCAGCCCGTCAGGGATGCCGAACTATGGCTACACCTTC
TRBD1,TRBJ1-5,.,TRBV7-2,CASSRGSNQPQHF,TGTGCCAGCTCCAGGGGGAGCAATCAGCCCCAGCATTTT
TRBD2,TRBJ2-5,.,TRBV7-9,CASSEGTSALQETQYF,TGTGCCAGCAGCGAGGGGACTAGCGCGCTACAAGAGACCCAGTACTTC
.,TRBJ2-3,.,TRBV7-9,CASSEAGIDTQYF,TGTGCCAGCAGCGAGGCGGGGATAGATACGCAGTATTTT
TRBD1,TRBJ1-5,.,TRBV18,CASSPDRGRNQPQHF,TGTGCCAGCTCACCGGACAGGGGTCGCAATCAGCCCCAGCATTTT